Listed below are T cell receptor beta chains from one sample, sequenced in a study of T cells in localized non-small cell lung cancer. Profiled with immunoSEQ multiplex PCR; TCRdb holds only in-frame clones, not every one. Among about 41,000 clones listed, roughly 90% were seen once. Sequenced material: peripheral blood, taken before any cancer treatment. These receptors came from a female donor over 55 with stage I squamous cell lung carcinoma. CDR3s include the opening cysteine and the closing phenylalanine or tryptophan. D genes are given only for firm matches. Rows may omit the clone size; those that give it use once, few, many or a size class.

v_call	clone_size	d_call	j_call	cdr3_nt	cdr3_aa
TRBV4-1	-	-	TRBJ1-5	TGCGCCAGCAGCCAAATCAGGGGCATGGGTCAGCCCCAGCATTTT	CASSQIRGMGQPQHF
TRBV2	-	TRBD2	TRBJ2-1	TGTGCCAGCAGGACTAGCGGGACCCGAGAGGGTGAGCAGTTCTTC	CASRTSGTREGEQFF
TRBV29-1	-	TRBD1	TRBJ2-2	TGCAGCGTAGACCGGGACAGGGTGACCGGGGAGCTGTTTTTT	CSVDRDRVTGELFF
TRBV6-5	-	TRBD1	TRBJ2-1	TGTGCCAGCAGTTACTCGGACAGGGGCAATGAGCAGTTCTTC	CASSYSDRGNEQFF
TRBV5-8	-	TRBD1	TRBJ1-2	TGTGCCAGCAGCTTGCTCGGACAGGGGGCTAACTATGGCTACACCTTC	CASSLLGQGANYGYTF
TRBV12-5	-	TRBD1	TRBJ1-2	TGTGCTAGTGGTTTGATACACCGATCCGGGACAGCATACGGCTACACCTTC	CASGLIHRSGTAYGYTF
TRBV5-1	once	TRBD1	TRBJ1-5	TGCGCCAGCAGCATCGGGACAGGGGGCAATCAGCCCCAGCATTTT	CASSIGTGGNQPQHF
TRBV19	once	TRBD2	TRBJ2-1	TGTGCCAGTAGTACTGGGACTAGCTCCTACAATGAGCAGTTCTTC	CASSTGTSSYNEQFF
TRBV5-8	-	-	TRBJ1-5	TGTGCCAGCAGCAAAACAGGGAGAGCTCAGCCCCAGCATTTT	CASSKTGRAQPQHF
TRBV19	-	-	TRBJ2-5	TGTGCCAGTAGTATAGTGACTTTCCAAGAGACCCAGTACTTC	CASSIVTFQETQYF
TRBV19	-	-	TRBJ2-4	TGTGCCAGTAGTACCGGAACCTCGGCCAAAAACATTCAGTACTTC	CASSTGTSAKNIQYF
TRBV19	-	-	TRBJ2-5	TGTGCCAGTAGGCCCCGGGACATCGCTCCGGAGACCCAGTACTTC	CASRPRDIAPETQYF
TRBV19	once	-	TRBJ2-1	TGTGCCAGTAGTATGGGAGCGCCTAATGAGCAGTTCTTC	CASSMGAPNEQFF
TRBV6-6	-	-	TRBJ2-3	TGTGCCAGCAGTTATGCTGATCACGCAGATACGCAGTATTTT	CASSYADHADTQYF
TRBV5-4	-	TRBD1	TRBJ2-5	TGTGCCAGCAGCCAAATGGACAGGGGTGCCAATAGTGAGACCCAGTACTTC	CASSQMDRGANSETQYF
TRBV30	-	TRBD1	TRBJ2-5	TGTGCCTGGAGCGGGACAGAGTATCAAGAGACCCAGTACTTC	CAWSGTEYQETQYF
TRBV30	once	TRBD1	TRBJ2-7	TGTGCCTGGGGCATAGGGGGCTCCGTCTACGAGCAGTACTTC	CAWGIGGSVYEQYF
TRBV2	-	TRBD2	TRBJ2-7	TGTGCCAGCAGACAGCACGCGGGAGACGACGAGCAGTACTTC	CASRQHAGDDEQYF
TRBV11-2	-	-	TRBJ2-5	TGTGCCAGCAGCCCGCAGAGCTCACAAGAGACCCAGTACTTC	CASSPQSSQETQYF
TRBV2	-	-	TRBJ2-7	TGTGCCAGCAGCAGGGACCAGAACTACGAGCAGTACTTC	CASSRDQNYEQYF
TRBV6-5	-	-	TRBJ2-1	TGTGCCAGCAGTCCCTGGAGGGGCGACTACAATGAGCAGTTCTTC	CASSPWRGDYNEQFF
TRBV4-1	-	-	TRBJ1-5	TGCGCCAGCAGCCACCCGGACAGACAGCCCCAGCATTTT	CASSHPDRQPQHF
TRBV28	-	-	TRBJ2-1	TGTGCCAGCAGTTTCCCCCAGGACGGAATCGTGCAGTTCTTC	CASSFPQDGIVQFF
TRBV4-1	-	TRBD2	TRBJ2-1	TGCGCCAGCAGCCAGACTAGAGCGGGAGGCTACAATGAGCAGTTCTTC	CASSQTRAGGYNEQFF
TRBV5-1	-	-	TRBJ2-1	TGCGCCAGCAGCCTAGACGAGGTCAATGAGCAGTTCTTC	CASSLDEVNEQFF
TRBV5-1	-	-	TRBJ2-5	TGCGCCAGCAGCTTGGGGCAAGAGACCCAGTACTTC	CASSLGQETQYF
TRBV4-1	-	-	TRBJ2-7	TGCGCCAGCAGCTTTCGACTAGCCTACGAGCAGTACTTC	CASSFRLAYEQYF
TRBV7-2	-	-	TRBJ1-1	TGTGCCAGCAGCTTTAGAAACACCCCGGGGACTGAAGCTTTCTTT	CASSFRNTPGTEAFF
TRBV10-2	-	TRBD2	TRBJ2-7	TGCGCCAGCAGTGCCGCGGGACTAGGTCTTTCCGAGCAGTACTTC	CASSAAGLGLSEQYF
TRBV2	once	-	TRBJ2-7	TGTGCCAGCAAGGGGGGGCAGGGTCCCTCGTACGAGCAGTACTTC	CASKGGQGPSYEQYF
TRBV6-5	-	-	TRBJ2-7	TGTGCCAGCAGTGGGGACCCGACCGTCCAGCAGTACTTC	CASSGDPTVQQYF
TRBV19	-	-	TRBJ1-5	TGTGCCAGTAGTATCGATATCTTGATGAAGAATCAGCCCCAGCATTTT	CASSIDILMKNQPQHF
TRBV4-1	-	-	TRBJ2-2	TGCGCCAGCAGCCAAGTGGATCTAGTAAGCACCGGGGAGCTGTTTTTT	CASSQVDLVSTGELFF
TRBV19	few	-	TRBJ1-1	TGTGCCAGTAGTATAGGGGCGGGTGAAGCTTTCTTT	CASSIGAGEAFF
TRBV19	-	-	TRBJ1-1	TGTGCCAGTACCCCGACAGGTATGAACACTGAAGCTTTCTTT	CASTPTGMNTEAFF
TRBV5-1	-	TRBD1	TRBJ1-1	TGCGCCAGCAGCCCGGCGACAGGGGTGAACACTGAAGCTTTCTTT	CASSPATGVNTEAFF
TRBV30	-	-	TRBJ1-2	TGTGCCTGGAGTCCACCGCTGACTAGACCTTCTAACTATGGCTACACCTTC	CAWSPPLTRPSNYGYTF
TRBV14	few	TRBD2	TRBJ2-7	TGTGCCAGCAGCCAAGATTATCCTAGCGGGGGACTCCCGAAGAATTACGAGCAGTACTTC	CASSQDYPSGGLPKNYEQYF
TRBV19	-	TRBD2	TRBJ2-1	TGTGCCAGTAGTCCCCGACTAGCGGGAGTTGGTGAGCAGTTCTTC	CASSPRLAGVGEQFF
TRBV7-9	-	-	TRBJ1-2	TGTGCCAGCCGTCCGTCGGGGGAGGATGGCTACACCTTC	CASRPSGEDGYTF
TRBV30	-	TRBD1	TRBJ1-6	TGTGCCTGGAGTGCAAGGACAGGGGGCAATAATTCACCCCTCCACTTT	CAWSARTGGNNSPLHF
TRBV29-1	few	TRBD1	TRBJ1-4	TGCAGCATGACAGGGGGTGAAAAACTGTTTTTT	CSMTGGEKLFF
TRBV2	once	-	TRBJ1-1	TGTGCCAGCATTGACGGACAGATGAACACTGAAGCTTTCTTT	CASIDGQMNTEAFF
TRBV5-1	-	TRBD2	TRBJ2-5	TGCGCCAGCTCTCAAGCGGGAGGGTACCAAGAGACCCAGTACTTC	CASSQAGGYQETQYF
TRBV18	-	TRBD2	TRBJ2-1	TGTGCCAGCTCATCAGGACTAGCCGCGTACAATGAGCAGTTCTTC	CASSSGLAAYNEQFF